Below are 23 T cell receptor beta chains sequenced from a single sample in a study of post-analysis software for immune sequencing data. Study results and caveats: When patients were compared with controls, roughly five TRBV segments were more frequent, TRBV5-6, TRBV5-1 and TRBV20-1 among them.

Each TCR beta cDNA library carried unique molecular identifiers. TCRdb used MiXCR to reprocess the PCR reads, holding one entry per CDR3 protein. The repertoire consists of 170,000 or so distinct CDR3 sequences, with 30% occurring once and the leading ten covering more than 1.3%. Which antigens these TCRs recognize remains unknown. Specimen: blood. The receptors originated from a girl between 10 and 17 years old with multiple sclerosis.

The chain links TRBV12-3 or TRBV12-4 to TRBJ2-1; D is undetermined. V was cut by 6 bases and J by 5 bases, with 14 bases left in between. The CDR3 consists of 14 residues. In DNA form, the CDR3 reads TGTGCCAGCAGACGACTTGACCCGAACAATGAGCAGTTCTTC. It is translated as CASRRLDPNNEQFF.

The chain recombines TRBV6-6 with TRBJ1-1; TRBD1 is a possible D gene (5 bases). In germline, CDR1 is MNHNY, CDR2 SVGAGI (reference sequence). Trimming removed 6 bases from V and 3 bases from J, with 11 bases in between. This CDR3 comprises 13 residues. The CDR3 spells CASRNWDHTEAFF. In DNA, the CDR3 is TGTGCCAGCAGAAACTGGGACCACACTGAAGCTTTCTTT.

This clonotype was seen just once. A much bigger clone sits one base away, suggesting this may be a read error. The V call is TRBV27, the J call TRBJ2-5; D is possibly TRBD2 (5 bases). TRBJ2-1 explains the end of the DNA better; the J call may be wrong. The CDR3 covers 15 residues. Germline V gene data show CDR1 as MNHEY and CDR2 as SMNVEV (reference sequence). CDR3 nucleotides: TGTGCCAGCAGTTTTGGTGGGAGCGTTAAAGAGACCCAGTTCTTC. Protein: CASSFGGSVKETQFF.

This clonotype turned up a few times. The chain has TRBV5-5 and TRBJ1-2; TRBD1 matches 7 bases. The CDR3 extends over 14 amino acids. The V and J ends lost 4 bases and 5 bases, in that order; junction bases with no gene match: 8. Germline lookup yields CDR1 SGHKS and CDR2 YYEKEE (reference sequence). CDR3 nucleotides: TGTGCCAGCAGCCCACCGGGACAGCCTTATGGCTACACCTTC. Translation gives CASSPPGQPYGYTF.

At least ten counts were recorded for this clonotype. V is TRBV27 and J is TRBJ2-1; 9 positions agree with TRBD2. This CDR3 comprises 15 residues. With V trimmed by 3 bases and J by 8 bases, 8 bases remained unmatched. Germline V lookup: CDR1 MNHEY, CDR2 SMNVEV (reference sequence). The CDR3 protein is CASSLISSGKDEQFF. The CDR3 DNA reads TGTGCCAGCAGTTTGATATCTAGCGGGAAGGATGAGCAGTTCTTC.

This clonotype appeared a few times. The chain is built from TRBV5-1 and TRBJ2-3; TRBD2 agrees at 10 bases. Germline CDR1 SGHRS, CDR2 YFSETQ. The CDR3 runs to 15 residues. Trimming took 0 bases from V and 4 from J; bases not matched to a gene: 2. The CDR3 region has the DNA TGCGCCAGCAGCTTGGGTAGCGGGAGGTCAGATACGCAGTATTTT. Translating gives CASSLGSGRSDTQYF.

This clonotype was found many times. V is TRBV20-1 and J is TRBJ1-4, with 10 positions matching TRBD1. The ends lost 6 bases at V and 5 bases at J; junction bases unmatched: 12. CDR1 and CDR2 (germline): DFQATT, SNEGSKA (reference sequence). This CDR3 is 16 amino acids long. The CDR3 spells CSASPDRDRGNEKLFF. In nucleotides, the CDR3 is TGCAGTGCCTCCCCCGACCGGGACAGGGGCAATGAAAAACTGTTTTTT.

With regard to this clonotype: This may stem from a read error, because a much larger clone lies one nucleotide away. This chain joins TRBV4-1 and TRBJ2-3; 7 bases are a match to TRBD2. Germline trimming cut 0 bases from V and 6 bases from J; bases unmatched to any gene: 6. Germline V gene sequence: CDR1 MGHRA, CDR2 YSYEKL. This CDR3 is built from 15 residues. The CDR3 sequence is CASSQEGGLSDTQYF. In DNA, the CDR3 is TGCGCCAGCAGCCAAGAGGGGGGACTATCCGATACGCAGTATTTT.

The chain recombines TRBV7-9 with TRBJ2-3, with D unclear. V lost 1 base to trimming and J lost 5 bases, with 13 bases between them. This CDR3 comprises 15 residues. Germline CDR1 and CDR2: SEHNR and FQNEAQ (reference sequence). The CDR3 loop reads CASSLGDSVGDTQYF. CDR3 nucleotide sequence: TGTGCCAGCAGCTTAGGTGACTCCGTTGGAGATACGCAGTATTTT.

This clonotype has ten or more counts. The genes are TRBV9 and TRBJ2-5; D is uncertain. The CDR3 loop spans 13 amino acids. Trimming shortened V by 4 bases and J by 0 bases, and 7 bases separated the two germline ends. Germline V gene lookup returns CDR1 SGDLS and CDR2 YYNGEE. CDR3 amino acids: CASSPGNQETQYF. CDR3 sequence (DNA): TGTGCCAGCAGCCCTGGTAACCAAGAGACCCAGTACTTC.

The chain combines TRBV19 with TRBJ2-1; either TRBD1 or TRBD2 may supply D (5 bases each). Germline loops: CDR1 LNHDA, CDR2 SQIVND (reference sequence). The length of the CDR3 is 15 residues. Trimming shortened V by 7 bases and J by 4 bases, and 17 bases separated the two germline ends. CDR3 DNA sequence: TGTGCCAGTAAGAGTAGGGGAGTAAAGTACAATGAGCAGTTCTTC. The encoded protein is CASKSRGVKYNEQFF.

This chain connects TRBV20-1 to TRBJ2-7; D not resolved. This CDR3 spans 13 amino acids. CDR1 DFQATT and CDR2 SNEGSKA come from the germline V gene (reference sequence). V dropped 6 bases and J dropped 0 bases, with 12 bases sitting between them. For the CDR3, the DNA is TGCAGTGCCGTCGAGCAATCCTCCTACGAGCAGTACTTC. Protein sequence: CSAVEQSSYEQYF.

This clonotype was detected many times. This chain connects TRBV7-8 to TRBJ1-2; 8 bases agree with TRBD1. In germline, CDR1 is SGHVS, CDR2 FQNEAQ. CDR3 length equals 14 residues. V trimming: 3 bases; J trimming: 7 bases; junction bases outside the gene matches: 7. The CDR3 region has the DNA TGTGCCAGCAGCTTTAGACAGGGGCGGAGTGGCTACACCTTC. Its translation is CASSFRQGRSGYTF.

The gene calls are TRBV3-1 and TRBJ2-3; weak D call: TRBD2 (5 bases). Trimming took off 1 base at V and 1 base at J, with 12 bases between the two ends. This CDR3 has 16 residues. Germline V CDR1 and CDR2: LGHDT, YNNKEL (reference sequence). This CDR3 reads CASSQGADWGTDTQYF. The CDR3 DNA sequence: TGTGCCAGCAGCCAAGGGGCGGACTGGGGCACAGATACGCAGTATTTT.

This clonotype was seen a single time. Because the CDR3 is missing its conserved closing phenylalanine or tryptophan, this is likely a read error. The genes are TRBV5-6 and TRBJ1-6, with D maybe TRBD1 (6 bases). The CDR3 sequence is 14 residues long. V was cut by 3 bases and J by 7 bases, with 11 bases left in between. Germline CDR1 and CDR2: SGHDT and YYEEEE. The CDR3 DNA follows: TGTGCCAGCAGCTCCAGGGGTTCGAATTCACCCCTCCACGTT. Translating it yields CASSSRGSNSPLHV.

In this sample, this clonotype turned up a few times. V is TRBV15 and J is TRBJ2-7, with 10 nucleotides matching TRBD2. The germline V gene has CDR1 LNHNV and CDR2 YYDKDF (reference sequence). The CDR3 contains 16 residues. J gave up 4 bases and V 5 bases, and 11 bases lay outside the gene matches. The CDR3 loop is CATSGIRAGGVYEQYF. The CDR3 DNA reads TGTGCCACCAGCGGTATTAGAGCGGGAGGGGTATACGAGCAGTACTTC.

This clonotype occurred many times. V is TRBV12-3 or TRBV12-4 and J is TRBJ2-7; D tentatively reads TRBD1 or TRBD2 (9 bases each). The CDR3 is made up of 20 amino acids. V was pared by 3 bases and J by 1 base, with 28 bases between. CDR3 DNA sequence: TGTGCCAGCAGTTTGAACTCCCCGGGACAGGGCCTAGCGGGGTCCTACGAGCAGTACTTC. It encodes CASSLNSPGQGLAGSYEQYF.

The CDR3 bases are TGCAGTGCTAGAGATCCCCAACTTCCTTACGAGCAGTACTTC. Translation: CSARDPQLPYEQYF. The chain links TRBV20-1 to TRBJ2-7; D gene uncertain. This CDR3 is 14 amino acids long. Deletions cut 0 bases from V and 4 bases from J, with 13 bases between. The germline gives CDR1 DFQATT, CDR2 SNEGSKA (reference sequence).

A few counts support this clonotype. The V and J genes are TRBV3-1 and TRBJ2-1; 7 bases fit TRBD2. This CDR3 spans 15 amino acids. The V segment lost 4 bases and the J segment 1 base; nucleotides outside the gene matches: 4. CDR1 and CDR2 from the germline V gene are LGHDT and YNNKEL (reference sequence). The CDR3 coding sequence is TGTGCCAGCAGCCCCCCGGGGGGTTCCTACAATGAGCAGTTCTTC. Translation: CASSPPGGSYNEQFF.

This clonotype appeared once. The chain couples TRBV29-1 to TRBJ1-4, with D possibly being TRBD1 (5 bases). In germline, CDR1 is SQVTM, CDR2 ANQGSEA. Trimming left V 6 bases short and J 15 bases short, with 14 bases between. The CDR3 is 10 amino acids. The CDR3, as DNA: TGCAGCGTCCGCGAGGGGAGTATGTTTTTT. The encoded protein is CSVREGSMFF.

This clonotype was observed at least ten times. The V call is TRBV15, the J call TRBJ2-5, with D possibly TRBD1 on 5 matching bases. Deletions cut 0 bases from V and 3 bases from J, with 14 bases between. This CDR3 is built from 16 residues. CDR1 is LNHNV, CDR2 YYDKDF, per germline (reference sequence). The CDR3 region is CATSRDSPTEKETQYF. CDR3 coding DNA: TGTGCCACCAGCAGAGATTCCCCGACAGAGAAAGAGACCCAGTACTTC.

V usage is TRBV20-1 and J usage is TRBJ2-5; 14 positions agree with TRBD2. TRBJ2-7 matches the DNA end more closely, so the J call is doubtful. This CDR3 is 18 amino acids long. From germline, CDR1 is DFQATT and CDR2 SNEGSKA (reference sequence). The CDR3 bases are TGCAGTGCTAGCGCAGCCGAGACTAGCGGGGGGGCTCCCTACGAGCAGTACTTC. Its translation: CSASAAETSGGAPYEQYF.

This clonotype occurred many times. The chain couples TRBV6-1 to TRBJ1-2; unclear D gene. V was cut by 3 bases and J by 4 bases, with 18 bases left in between. CDR1 is MNHNS, CDR2 SASEGT, per germline. The CDR3 sequence is 16 residues long. CDR3 nucleotides: TGTGCCAGCAGTGAGGAGTACGGTCTACAGATCTATGGCTACACCTTC. This codes for CASSEEYGLQIYGYTF.